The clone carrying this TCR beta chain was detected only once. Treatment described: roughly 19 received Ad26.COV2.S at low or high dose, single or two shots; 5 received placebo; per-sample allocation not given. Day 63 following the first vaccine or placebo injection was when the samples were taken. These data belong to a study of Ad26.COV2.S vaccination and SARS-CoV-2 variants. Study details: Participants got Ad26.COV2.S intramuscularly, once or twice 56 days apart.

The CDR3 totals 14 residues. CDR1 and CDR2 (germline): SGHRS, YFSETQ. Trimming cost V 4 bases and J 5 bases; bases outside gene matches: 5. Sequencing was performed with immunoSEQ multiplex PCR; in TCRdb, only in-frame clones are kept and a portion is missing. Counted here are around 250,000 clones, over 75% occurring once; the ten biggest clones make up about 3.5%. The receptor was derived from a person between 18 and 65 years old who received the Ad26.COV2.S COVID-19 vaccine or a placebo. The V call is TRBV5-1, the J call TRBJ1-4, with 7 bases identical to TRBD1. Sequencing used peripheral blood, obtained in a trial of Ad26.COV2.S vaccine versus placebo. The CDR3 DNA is TGCGCCAGCAGCGCCCAGGGGGGGAATGAAAAACTGTTTTTT. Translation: CASSAQGGNEKLFF. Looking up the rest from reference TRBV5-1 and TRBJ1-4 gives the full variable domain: KAGVTQTPRYLIKTRGQQVTLSCSPISGHRSVSWYQQTPGQGLQFLFEYFSETQRNKGNFPGRFSGRQFSNSRSEMNVSTLELGDSALYLCASSAQGGNEKLFFGSGTQLSVL.